Shown below are 14 T cell receptor beta chains from a single sample sequenced in a study of T-cell memory formation after mild COVID-19. TCRdb re-called the 5' RACE reads through MiXCR, storing one row per CDR3 protein. The sample lists roughly 200,000 distinct CDR3 sequences, 16% occurring once. The sample was PBMCs or a T cell subset sorted from them (not recorded which). The source of these receptors is an adult woman who had mild COVID-19 (a few samples of this study predate the infection). Cell type and time point are not known.

This clonotype has just a few counts. The CDR3 spells CATSDHTGKGQFF. As DNA, the CDR3 is TGTGCCACCAGTGATCACACAGGGAAGGGGCAGTTCTTC. The rearrangement joins TRBV24-1 to TRBJ2-1, with D perhaps matching TRBD1 (6 bases). This CDR3 spans 13 amino acids. Between the trimmed V and J ends, which lost 3 bases and 12 bases, there was a span of 14 bases. The germline V gene has CDR1 KGHDR and CDR2 SFDVKD.

The chain recombines TRBV6-1 with TRBJ1-4, with 7 bases identical to TRBD1. The CDR3 runs 15 residues. Germline CDR1 reads MNHNS; CDR2 reads SASEGT. Trimming at V came to 6 bases and at J to 0 bases, leaving 4 bases not matched to a gene. The CDR3 bases are TGTGCCAGCAGCCGAGGGACAGCAACTAATGAAAAACTGTTTTTT. This codes for CASSRGTATNEKLFF.

The J gene is TRBJ2-7, the V gene TRBV24-1, with TRBD1 matching 8 bases. The CDR3 contains 14 residues. Germline V lookup: CDR1 KGHDR, CDR2 SFDVKD. The ends lost 4 bases at V and 2 bases at J; junction bases unmatched: 3. For the CDR3, the DNA is TGTGCCACCAGTGACCGGACAGGGCCCTACGAGCAGTACTTC. Translating gives CATSDRTGPYEQYF.

V gene TRBV2 combines with J gene TRBJ1-5, with D uncertain. The CDR3 totals 14 residues. Trimming removed 4 bases at V and 3 bases at J, with 10 bases between. Germline V gene lookup returns CDR1 SNHLY and CDR2 FYNNEI. The CDR3 protein is CASSGGRNNQPQHF. CDR3 DNA: TGTGCCAGCAGTGGAGGACGGAACAATCAGCCCCAGCATTTT.

The genes are TRBV12-3 or TRBV12-4 and TRBJ2-1, with TRBD2 identical over 10 bases. The CDR3 totals 15 residues. V lost 6 bases and J lost 6; bases outside the gene matches: 8. CDR3 bases: TGTGCCAGCAGGATTACTAGCGGGGTTACCAATGAGCAGTTCTTC. This encodes CASRITSGVTNEQFF.

This clonotype was seen a few times. This chain connects TRBV5-4 to TRBJ2-3; D is unresolved. The germline gives CDR1 SGHNT, CDR2 YYREEE (reference sequence). V gave up 0 bases and J gave up 6 bases, with 11 bases separating them. The CDR3 runs 14 residues. In DNA form, the CDR3 reads TGTGCCAGCAGCTTGGAGCCTACTGCGGATACGCAGTATTTT. Protein sequence: CASSLEPTADTQYF.

There are many counts of this clonotype. The chain combines TRBV28 with TRBJ2-7, with TRBD1 identical over 9 bases. Germline V gene sequence: CDR1 MDHEN, CDR2 SYDVKM. With V trimmed by 5 bases and J by 0 bases, 5 bases remained unmatched. This CDR3 contains 15 residues. This CDR3 is CASSTPGQGSYEQYF. CDR3 DNA: TGTGCCAGCAGTACTCCGGGACAGGGCTCCTACGAGCAGTACTTC.

V and J are TRBV2 and TRBJ2-3; TRBD1 aligns across 8 bases. This CDR3 spans 15 amino acids. Per the germline V gene, CDR1 is SNHLY and CDR2 is FYNNEI. Trimming at V came to 6 bases and at J to 2 bases, leaving 7 bases not matched to a gene. CDR3: CASSRQGTDTDTQYF. In nucleotides, the CDR3 is TGTGCCAGCAGCCGACAGGGGACAGACACAGATACGCAGTATTTT.

The chain has TRBV5-1 and TRBJ1-2, with 7 bases aligning to TRBD1. The junction had 11 bases not matched to a gene; V was cut back by 4 bases and J by 8 bases. The CDR3 has 14 residues. CDR1 and CDR2 from the germline V gene are SGHRS and YFSETQ. The CDR3 loop is CASSLPGQSWGYTF. In DNA form, the CDR3 reads TGCGCCAGCAGCCTTCCGGGACAGTCTTGGGGCTACACCTTC. The variable domain in full, with the rest retrieved from reference TRBV5-1 and TRBJ1-2, is KAGVTQTPRYLIKTRGQQVTLSCSPISGHRSVSWYQQTPGQGLQFLFEYFSETQRNKGNFPGRFSGRQFSNSRSEMNVSTLELGDSALYLCASSLPGQSWGYTFGSGTRLTVV.

The chain links TRBV9 to TRBJ2-2; D remains unclear. Between the trimmed V and J ends, which lost 0 bases and 3 bases, there was a span of 12 bases. Germline-derived CDR1 and CDR2 are SGDLS and YYNGEE. This CDR3 is built from 16 residues. CDR3 sequence: CASSVEAWGYTGELFF. The CDR3, as DNA: TGTGCCAGCAGCGTAGAGGCATGGGGATACACCGGGGAGCTGTTTTTT.

The gene calls are TRBV5-1 and TRBJ2-7; D is possibly TRBD1 (6 bases). Trimming removed 2 bases at V and 2 bases at J, with 11 bases between. The CDR3 is 14 amino acids. Germline CDR1 and CDR2: SGHRS and YFSETQ. The CDR3 is CASSLYQGTYEQYF. The CDR3 DNA is TGCGCCAGCAGCTTATACCAGGGGACCTACGAGCAGTACTTC.

The chain carries TRBV6-6 and TRBJ2-7; D may be TRBD2 (5 bases). CDR3 length: 13 residues. With 5 bases removed from V and 2 bases from J, the gap between germline ends came to 10 bases. Germline CDR1 MNHNY, CDR2 SVGAGI (reference sequence). The CDR3, as DNA: TGTGCCAGCAGTACATCCGGGACCTACGAGCAGTACTTC. Its translation: CASSTSGTYEQYF.

V and J are TRBV30 and TRBJ1-1, with 9 nucleotides matching TRBD1. In germline, CDR1 is GTSNPN, CDR2 SVGIG (reference sequence). This CDR3 contains 15 residues. V was pared by 8 bases and J by 7 bases, with 17 bases of the junction left unmatched. CDR3 in amino acids: CAGWVPGTGHIEAFF. CDR3 sequence (DNA): TGTGCCGGGTGGGTCCCCGGGACAGGGCATATTGAAGCTTTCTTT.

In this sample, this clonotype turned up a few times. This chain uses TRBV24-1 with TRBJ2-7; TRBD1 matches 7 bases. CDR3 length equals 13 residues. Germline values: CDR1 KGHDR, CDR2 SFDVKD. V lost 4 bases and J lost 6; bases outside the gene matches: 5. The CDR3 spells CATSDTGAGEQYF. The CDR3 nucleotides read TGTGCCACCAGTGACACAGGGGCCGGCGAGCAGTACTTC.